This is a list of T cell receptor beta chains from one sample in a study of early T cells in non-severe SARS-CoV-2 infection. TCRdb itself ran the 5' RACE reads through MiXCR, one entry per CDR3 protein. This sample carries 95,000 to 150,000 distinct CDR3 sequences, about 15% of them seen once, and the ten largest clones take 20% to 25%. The sample consisted of whole blood. The receptor source for this set is an adult who was a healthcare worker with PCR-confirmed SARS-CoV-2 infection or an uninfected control (not recorded which). The CDR3 runs from the conserved cysteine through the conserved F or W. Each record gives: CDR3 protein, CDR3 DNA, D gene, J gene, clone size, V gene. A D gene is named only where the DNA matches it firmly. Clone size is given for some rows only: seen once, a few or many times, or a class if the clone is expanded.

CDR3: CAWSTGGGYTF; DNA: TGTGCCTGGAGTACGGGAGGTGGCTACACCTTC; D: .; J: TRBJ1-2; size: few; V: TRBV30
CDR3: CSAPRGRGVGSDTQYF; DNA: TGCAGTGCCCCCAGGGGACGGGGGGTCGGCTCGGATACGCAGTATTTT; D: .; J: TRBJ2-3; size: few; V: TRBV20-1
CDR3: CAWGVERGYTF; DNA: TGTGCCTGGGGGGTCGAACGGGGCTACACCTTC; D: .; J: TRBJ1-2; size: .; V: TRBV30
CDR3: CASSLGQGMGQPQHF; DNA: TGTGCCAGCAGCTTAGGACAGGGGATGGGTCAGCCCCAGCATTTT; D: TRBD1; J: TRBJ1-5; size: .; V: TRBV7-2
CDR3: CSAKAGGTDTQYF; DNA: TGCAGTGCTAAAGCGGGGGGCACAGATACGCAGTATTTT; D: TRBD2; J: TRBJ2-3; size: .; V: TRBV20-1
CDR3: CASSVFPGLDLTQYF; DNA: TGTGCCAGCAGTGTTTTCCCGGGACTAGACCTTACGCAGTATTTT; D: TRBD2; J: TRBJ2-3; size: few; V: TRBV2
CDR3: CASSPVRADQPQHF; DNA: TGTGCCAGCAGTCCTGTCCGGGCCGATCAGCCCCAGCATTTT; D: .; J: TRBJ1-5; size: .; V: TRBV12-3/TRBV12-4
CDR3: CASSLGTGYTGELFF; DNA: TGTGCCAGCAGCTTGGGGACAGGGTACACCGGGGAGCTGTTTTTT; D: TRBD1; J: TRBJ2-2; size: .; V: TRBV7-2
CDR3: CASSPWLQGSNQPQHF; DNA: TGCGCCAGCAGTCCTTGGCTACAGGGAAGCAATCAGCCCCAGCATTTT; D: .; J: TRBJ1-5; size: .; V: TRBV4-1
CDR3: CASSEGGFLYGYTF; DNA: TGTGCCAGCTCAGAAGGGGGGTTCCTCTATGGCTACACCTTC; D: .; J: TRBJ1-2; size: .; V: TRBV18
CDR3: CASSFGPYEQYF; DNA: TGTGCCAGCAGCTTCGGTCCCTACGAGCAGTACTTC; D: .; J: TRBJ2-7; size: many; V: TRBV11-2
CDR3: CASSPSGGYGYTF; DNA: TGTGCCAGCAGCCCCTCAGGGGGCTATGGCTACACCTTC; D: TRBD1; J: TRBJ1-2; size: .; V: TRBV7-9
CDR3: CASSSGGRTDTQYF; DNA: TGTGCCAGCAGCAGCGGGGGGCGCACAGATACGCAGTATTTT; D: TRBD2; J: TRBJ2-3; size: .; V: TRBV2
CDR3: CASSLTLAGGANEQFF; DNA: TGTGCCAGCAGCTTAACCCTAGCGGGGGGGGCCAATGAGCAGTTCTTC; D: TRBD2; J: TRBJ2-1; size: few; V: TRBV7-3
CDR3: CSASPPDTSETQYF; DNA: TGCAGTGCTAGCCCCCCGGACACTTCGGAGACCCAGTACTTC; D: .; J: TRBJ2-5; size: few; V: TRBV20-1
CDR3: CASSFGKTNTGELFF; DNA: TGTGCCAGCAGTTTTGGGAAGACTAACACCGGGGAGCTGTTTTTT; D: .; J: TRBJ2-2; size: many; V: TRBV6-2/TRBV6-3
CDR3: CASSPAGGPGNEQFF; DNA: TGCGCCAGCAGCCCAGCGGGGGGGCCCGGCAATGAGCAGTTCTTC; D: TRBD2; J: TRBJ2-1; size: .; V: TRBV4-1
CDR3: CASSYDENPENTIYF; DNA: TGTGCCAGCAGTTACGACGAAAACCCGGAAAACACCATATATTTT; D: .; J: TRBJ1-3; size: many; V: TRBV12-3/TRBV12-4
CDR3: CASSQESVGYGYTF; DNA: TGTGCCAGCAGCCAAGAATCAGTGGGCTATGGCTACACCTTC; D: .; J: TRBJ1-2; size: .; V: TRBV3-1
CDR3: CASRAGTGTYEQYF; DNA: TGCGCCAGCCGGGCGGGGACAGGGACCTACGAGCAGTACTTC; D: TRBD1; J: TRBJ2-7; size: few; V: TRBV4-1
CDR3: CSAGRRARTEAFF; DNA: TGCAGCGCTGGGAGAAGGGCTAGGACTGAAGCTTTCTTT; D: .; J: TRBJ1-1; size: few; V: TRBV29-1
CDR3: CASSHIESGYTF; DNA: TGTGCCAGCAGCCATATAGAGAGCGGCTACACCTTC; D: .; J: TRBJ1-2; size: .; V: TRBV3-1
CDR3: CASSLVGGRQETQYF; DNA: TGTGCCAGCAGCCTCGTTGGGGGGAGACAAGAGACCCAGTACTTC; D: .; J: TRBJ2-5; size: few; V: TRBV7-9
CDR3: CASRSDEGNTGELFF; DNA: TGTGCCAGCAGGTCCGACGAGGGGAACACCGGGGAGCTGTTTTTT; D: .; J: TRBJ2-2; size: .; V: TRBV6-1
CDR3: CASSQVDGSYEQYF; DNA: TGTGCCAGCAGCCAAGTAGATGGTTCCTACGAGCAGTACTTC; D: .; J: TRBJ2-7; size: many; V: TRBV3-1
CDR3: CASSPVGNTIYF; DNA: TGTGCCAGCAGCCCGGTAGGAAACACCATATATTTT; D: .; J: TRBJ1-3; size: .; V: TRBV7-9